The rows below give T cell receptor beta chains drawn from one sample of a study of blood T cell repertoires in COVID-19. Only in-frame clones appear in the TCRdb table, and some are missing; sequencing was by immunoSEQ multiplex PCR. The sample includes some 46,000 clones, 83% seen only once; the top ten take around 5.7%. Sequenced: peripheral blood. The source is a woman of 80 years or more with acute or convalescent COVID-19. CDR3s include the opening cysteine and the closing phenylalanine or tryptophan. The order of the fields is V gene, J gene, D gene, clone size, CDR3 protein, CDR3 DNA. The D gene is left open where the match is weak. Not every row has a clone size; where given, it reads once, few, many or a size class.

>TRBV11-2|TRBJ1-2|NA|NA
CASSLSGVALYGYTF
TGTGCCAGCAGCTTATCAGGGGTTGCTCTCTATGGCTACACCTTC
>TRBV5-6|TRBJ2-5|NA|NA
CASSLETGIETQYF
TGTGCCAGCAGCTTGGAAACAGGGATAGAGACCCAGTACTTC
>TRBV3-1/TRBV3-2|TRBJ2-7|NA|once
CASSQDRGPTYEQYF
TGTGCCAGCAGCCAAGATAGAGGGCCTACCTACGAGCAGTACTTC
>TRBV28|TRBJ2-7|NA|few
CASSLWGNEQYF
TGTGCCAGCAGTTTGTGGGGCAACGAGCAGTACTTC
>TRBV7-6|TRBJ2-1|TRBD2|once
CASSLATRGDNEQFF
TGTGCCAGCAGCTTAGCGACGCGGGGGGATAATGAGCAGTTCTTC
>TRBV7-2|TRBJ2-2|TRBD2|once
CASTSPGLASIFTGELFF
TGTGCCAGCACCTCGCCGGGACTAGCTAGTATATTCACCGGGGAGCTGTTTTTT
>TRBV7-2|TRBJ2-5|NA|NA
CASKLGVQETQYF
TGTGCCAGCAAACTAGGAGTCCAAGAGACCCAGTACTTC
>TRBV3-1/TRBV3-2|TRBJ1-3|NA|NA
CASSPGGSGNTIYF
TGTGCCAGCAGCCCGGGGGGCTCGGGAAACACCATATATTTT
>TRBV30|TRBJ2-5|NA|NA
CAWMEVTETQYF
TGTGCCTGGATGGAGGTTACGGAGACCCAGTACTTC
>TRBV1|TRBJ2-2|NA|NA
CTSSQVIAGGYANTGELFF
TGCACCAGCAGCCAAGTTATAGCGGGGGGTTACGCGAACACCGGGGAGCTGTTTTTT
>TRBV11-3|TRBJ2-3|TRBD2|once
CASSSPQRGTPNSDTQYF
TGTGCCAGCAGCTCACCCCAGCGGGGGACCCCTAATTCAGATACGCAGTATTTT
>TRBV7-3|TRBJ2-1|TRBD2|NA
CASSLGLADNEQFF
TGTGCCAGCAGCTTGGGACTAGCGGACAATGAGCAGTTCTTC
>TRBV19|TRBJ1-1|TRBD1|NA
CASNARQGARVAEAFF
TGTGCCAGTAATGCTCGACAGGGGGCGCGTGTAGCTGAAGCTTTCTTT
>TRBV6-1|TRBJ2-3|TRBD2|NA
CASSDPVTSGGYHTQYF
TGTGCCAGCAGTGACCCAGTGACTAGCGGGGGATACCATACGCAGTATTTT
>TRBV10-1|TRBJ2-1|NA|NA
CASSDPTGTENYEQFF
TGCGCCAGCAGTGATCCAACAGGGACCGAGAATTATGAGCAGTTCTTC
>TRBV3-1/TRBV3-2|TRBJ2-7|TRBD1|NA
CASSQGQGEEQYF
TGTGCCAGCAGCCAGGGACAGGGGGAAGAGCAGTACTTC
>TRBV25-1|TRBJ1-3|NA|NA
CASSGRGLSGNTIYF
TGTGCCAGCAGTGGAAGGGGCCTCTCTGGAAACACCATATATTTT
>TRBV5-1|TRBJ2-1|TRBD2|NA
CASSQESAGGHNEQFF
TGCGCCAGCAGCCAAGAGTCAGCGGGGGGGCACAATGAGCAGTTCTTC
>TRBV3-1/TRBV3-2|TRBJ1-1|TRBD1|NA
CASSPLDRDGEAFF
TGTGCCAGCAGCCCTCTAGACAGGGACGGAGAAGCTTTCTTT
>TRBV7-2|TRBJ1-3|NA|NA
CASSLVGLQSSGNTIYF
TGTGCCAGCAGCTTAGTGGGACTCCAAAGCTCTGGAAACACCATATATTTT
>TRBV7-9|TRBJ1-2|NA|once
CASSLADRSYGYTF
TGTGCCAGCAGCTTAGCCGACAGATCCTATGGCTACACCTTC
>TRBV6-5|TRBJ2-2|NA|NA
CASSHREPGELFF
TGTGCCAGCAGCCACAGGGAGCCCGGGGAGCTGTTTTTT
>TRBV19|TRBJ1-5|NA|NA
CASSIDRGNNQPQHF
TGTGCCAGTAGTATAGATCGAGGAAACAATCAGCCCCAGCATTTT
>TRBV19|TRBJ1-1|NA|few
CASSIGAGDTTEAFF
TGTGCCAGTAGTATAGGGGCAGGGGACACCACTGAAGCTTTCTTT
>TRBV3-1/TRBV3-2|TRBJ1-1|NA|few
CASSQVGGGNTEAFF
TGTGCCAGCAGCCAAGTGGGAGGGGGGAACACTGAAGCTTTCTTT
>TRBV15|TRBJ1-5|NA|NA
CASADNLGQPQHF
TGTGCCAGCGCAGACAACCTCGGTCAGCCCCAGCATTTT